The 20 T cell receptor beta chains listed next were all sequenced from one sample in a study of cytomegalovirus exposure and HLA in healthy donors. 60 Vbeta and 13 Jbeta primers were used in PCR. Profiled with immunoSEQ multiplex PCR; TCRdb holds only in-frame clones, not every one. This table has roughly 130,000 clones, about 61% appearing once. Material for sequencing was PBMCs. Receptors were obtained from a male donor in good health and CMV-seronegative.

The chain is built from TRBV13 and TRBJ1-2; the D is unclear. The V and J ends lost 0 bases and 4 bases respectively, with 18 bases between them. Germline loops: CDR1 PRHDT, CDR2 FYEKMQ (reference sequence). CDR3 length: 17 amino acids. CDR3: CASSLGLHPGMSYGYTF. The CDR3 bases are TGTGCCAGCAGCTTAGGATTACACCCGGGAATGAGCTATGGCTACACCTTC.

The rearrangement uses TRBV18 and TRBJ1-2; D is uncertain. V lost 0 bases to trimming and J lost 4 bases, with 15 bases between them. From germline, CDR1 is KGHSH and CDR2 LQKENI. This CDR3 comprises 16 residues. The CDR3 protein is CASSPPEIGRVYGYTF. The CDR3 DNA is TGTGCCAGCTCACCACCGGAGATAGGGCGGGTCTATGGCTACACCTTC.

The rearrangement uses TRBV6-1 and TRBJ2-1, with 10 bases identical to TRBD1. The germline CDR1 and CDR2 sequences are MNHNS and SASEGT. The CDR3 covers 16 residues. Losses at the gene ends were 4 bases for V and 7 bases for J; bases not matched to a gene: 10. This CDR3 reads CASSAYPGTGANEQFF. In nucleotides, the CDR3 is TGTGCCAGCAGTGCTTACCCCGGGACAGGGGCGAATGAGCAGTTCTTC.

J is TRBJ2-3 and V is TRBV7-2; tentative D call: TRBD2 (6 bases). This CDR3 contains 15 residues. Per germline, CDR1 SGHTA and CDR2 FQGNSA. Between the trimmed V and J ends, which lost 5 bases and 6 bases, there was a span of 18 bases. DNA for the CDR3: TGTGCCAGCAGCCCCCACGGGACTGCCCGCGATACGCAGTATTTT. It codes for CASSPHGTARDTQYF.

The CDR3 DNA reads as TGCGCCAGCAGCCAAGGTTATAGCTCCTACGAGCAGTACTTC. Its translation: CASSQGYSSYEQYF. The chain uses TRBV4-3 and TRBJ2-7, with D uncertain. Germline V lookup: CDR1 LGHNA, CDR2 YSLEER. The CDR3 spans 14 residues. Trimming took 1 base from V and 0 from J, leaving 7 bases between them.

V and J are TRBV6-5 and TRBJ1-2; 7 positions match TRBD1. Germline V gene sequence: CDR1 MNHEY, CDR2 SVGAGI. CDR3 length equals 13 residues. V trimming: 5 bases; J trimming: 2 bases; junction bases outside the gene matches: 2. In DNA, the CDR3 is TGTGCCAGCAGTGAACAGGGGAACTATGGCTACACCTTC. Its protein is CASSEQGNYGYTF.

This clone appeared once. V usage is TRBV6-5 and J usage is TRBJ1-2, with D maybe TRBD1 (6 bases). The CDR3 covers 13 residues. Germline V gene lookup returns CDR1 MNHEY and CDR2 SVGAGI. With 0 bases removed from V and 7 bases from J, the gap between germline ends came to 9 bases. The CDR3 reads CASSYSTGGGYTF. CDR3 bases: TGTGCCAGCAGTTACTCGACAGGAGGTGGCTACACCTTC.

The rearrangement joins TRBV6-5 to TRBJ1-1, with D possibly TRBD1 on 5 matching bases. Trimming removed 2 bases at V and 11 bases at J, with 9 bases between. This CDR3 spans 11 amino acids. CDR1 and CDR2 from the germline V gene are MNHEY and SVGAGI. CDR3 loop: CASSYLGGAFF. CDR3 coding DNA: TGTGCCAGCAGTTACCTCGGGGGGGCTTTCTTT.

The chain is built from TRBV7-3 and TRBJ2-1, with 13 bases lining up with TRBD2. The V gene's germline CDR1 is SGHTA and CDR2 FQGTGA. With V trimmed by 4 bases and J by 7 bases, 7 bases remained unmatched. The CDR3 has 16 residues. CDR3 sequence reads: CASSWQLAGGQNEQFF. The CDR3 coding sequence is TGTGCCAGCAGCTGGCAACTAGCGGGGGGGCAAAATGAGCAGTTCTTC.

The sample holds a few counts of this clone. The rearrangement joins TRBV11-3 to TRBJ2-2; D is uncertain. CDR1 is SGHNT and CDR2 is YENEEA in the germline V gene. This CDR3 is built from 12 residues. The DNA of the CDR3 is TGTGCGAGTAAGGAGACCACCGGGGAGCTGTTTTTT. Its protein product is CASKETTGELFF.

V is TRBV2 and J is TRBJ2-1; 9 positions match TRBD2. The germline V gene encodes CDR1 SNHLY and CDR2 FYNNEI. The CDR3 sequence is 15 residues long. Unmatched junction bases numbered 5, after V lost 3 bases and J lost 5 bases. In DNA form, the CDR3 reads TGTGCCAGCAGTGATGTAGCGGGGGCCGACAATGAGCAGTTCTTC. Amino acids: CASSDVAGADNEQFF.

The V gene is TRBV6-6, the J gene TRBJ2-1; TRBD1 might be the D (6 bases). The germline V gene encodes CDR1 MNHNY and CDR2 SVGAGI (reference sequence). The germline V and J ends were trimmed by 3 bases and 9 bases, with 9 bases remaining between them. CDR3 length: 12 residues. The CDR3 DNA reads TGTGCCAGCAGTTATACAGGGATTGAGCAGTTCTTC. Translating it yields CASSYTGIEQFF.

The genes are TRBV10-3 and TRBJ1-5; 9 positions agree with TRBD1. CDR3 length: 16 amino acids. With V trimmed by 4 bases and J by 6 bases, 10 bases remained unmatched. CDR1 ENHRY and CDR2 SYGVKD come from the germline V gene. CDR3 coding DNA: TGTGCCATCAGTGCGTCCCTGGACAGGGGAAGTCAGCCCCAGCATTTT. Amino acids: CAISASLDRGSQPQHF.

This chain links TRBV4-3 with TRBJ2-7; 11 nucleotides agree with TRBD2. After removal of 1 base from V and 2 bases from J, the junction contained 4 bases not matched to a gene. Germline V gives CDR1 LGHNA, CDR2 YSLEER. The CDR3 totals 16 residues. CDR3 amino acids: CASSQGGTSGAYEQYF. As DNA, the CDR3 is TGCGCCAGCAGCCAAGGGGGGACTAGCGGAGCCTACGAGCAGTACTTC.

This sequence joins TRBV7-2 and TRBJ1-3; D perhaps matches TRBD1 (6 bases). CDR3 length equals 15 residues. The germline V gene encodes CDR1 SGHTA and CDR2 FQGNSA. V lost 5 bases to trimming and J lost 5 bases, with 16 bases between them. CDR3 sequence (DNA): TGTGCCAGCAGCCCGCGCGGGGGGGCGAGAAACACCATATATTTT. This translates into CASSPRGGARNTIYF.

This clone was detected a few times. This sequence joins TRBV6-1 and TRBJ2-5; D ambiguous. Trimming removed 5 bases at V and 1 base at J, with 8 bases between. Germline V lookup: CDR1 MNHNS, CDR2 SASEGT. The CDR3 is 13 residues long. The CDR3 nucleotides read TGTGCCAGCAGTCTGCGTACCCAAGAGACCCAGTACTTC. It encodes CASSLRTQETQYF.

The V call is TRBV7-2, the J call TRBJ2-2; D perhaps matches TRBD2 (6 bases). The CDR3 runs to 15 residues. Germline V CDR1 and CDR2: SGHTA, FQGNSA. V gave up 5 bases and J gave up 2 bases, with 12 bases separating them. CDR3 nucleotides: TGTGCCAGCAGCCAGGCTAGCGCTAACACCGGGGAGCTGTTTTTT. Its translation is CASSQASANTGELFF.

V and J are TRBV13 and TRBJ2-2; no clear D gene. V lost 5 bases and J lost 5, with 6 bases in between. From germline, CDR1 is PRHDT and CDR2 FYEKMQ (reference sequence). The length of the CDR3 is 12 residues. CDR3 in amino acids: CASSPRTGELFF. The DNA of the CDR3 is TGTGCCAGCAGCCCCCGGACCGGGGAGCTGTTTTTT.

This chain links TRBV13 with TRBJ2-5; 8 nucleotides line up with TRBD2. Gene TRBJ2-7 matches the end of the DNA better, so the J call may be wrong. Per the germline V gene, CDR1 is PRHDT and CDR2 is FYEKMQ (reference sequence). This CDR3 is 16 amino acids long. The CDR3 loop is CASSRRTSGGRNEQYF. The DNA of the CDR3 is TGTGCCAGCAGCCGCAGAACTAGCGGAGGGCGGAACGAGCAGTACTTC.

This chain joins TRBV19 and TRBJ1-4, with D unresolved. CDR1 LNHDA and CDR2 SQIVND come from the germline V gene (reference sequence). Trimming left V 5 bases short and J 3 bases short, with 16 bases between. This CDR3 has 16 residues. The CDR3 protein is CASSGSGGFANEKLFF. The CDR3 DNA reads as TGTGCCAGTAGTGGTTCTGGAGGGTTCGCTAATGAAAAACTGTTTTTT. The full variable domain, in which reference TRBV19 and TRBJ1-4 provide the parts outside the CDR3, is DGGITQSPKYLFRKEGQNVTLSCEQNLNHDAMYWYRQDPGQGLRLIYYSQIVNDFQKGDIAEGYSVSREKKESFPLTVTSAQKNPTAFYLCASSGSGGFANEKLFFGSGTQLSVL.